A selection of T cell receptor beta chains follows, all from one sample in a study of cytomegalovirus exposure and HLA in healthy donors. Clones were read by immunoSEQ multiplex PCR, and TCRdb kept only the in-frame ones, dropping some. The table lists approximately 210,000 clones, 75% to 90% of them singletons. Sequencing was done on a sample of PBMCs. These receptors originate from a man younger than 40 in good health and CMV-seronegative. The CDR3 runs from the conserved cysteine through the conserved F or W. The order of the fields is V gene, clone size, J gene, D gene, CDR3 DNA, CDR3 protein. The D gene is left open where the match is weak. Clone size appears in some rows only: once, few, many, or a class for an expanded clone.

v_call: TRBV5-3
clone_size: -
j_call: TRBJ2-7
d_call: -
cdr3_nt: TGTGCCAGAAGCTGCCGACTGCTAACCTACGAGCAGTACTTC
cdr3_aa: CARSCRLLTYEQYF

v_call: TRBV27
clone_size: -
j_call: TRBJ2-5
d_call: -
cdr3_nt: TGTGCCAGCAGTTTATCGTGGGAGGAAGAGACCCAGTACTTC
cdr3_aa: CASSLSWEEETQYF

v_call: TRBV19
clone_size: -
j_call: TRBJ1-6
d_call: TRBD1
cdr3_nt: TGTGCCAGTACCGGGACAGAAAATTCACCCCTCCACTTT
cdr3_aa: CASTGTENSPLHF

v_call: TRBV27
clone_size: -
j_call: TRBJ1-1
d_call: TRBD1
cdr3_nt: TGTGCCAGCAGTCACTTACAGGGGTTTAGCGAAGCTTTCTTT
cdr3_aa: CASSHLQGFSEAFF

v_call: TRBV4-1
clone_size: once
j_call: TRBJ1-5
d_call: -
cdr3_nt: TGCGCCAGCAGCCAAGTAGCGGGGGGCCGGCAGCCCCAGCATTTT
cdr3_aa: CASSQVAGGRQPQHF

v_call: TRBV7-7
clone_size: -
j_call: TRBJ2-5
d_call: TRBD1
cdr3_nt: TGTGCTAGCACCTCCGCCCCCGGACAGGGTACAGAGACCCAGTACTTC
cdr3_aa: CASTSAPGQGTETQYF

v_call: TRBV28
clone_size: -
j_call: TRBJ1-1
d_call: -
cdr3_nt: TGTGCCAGCAGTTTCGACAGCGCGTCGGCAAGCGGGGCTTTCTTT
cdr3_aa: CASSFDSASASGAFF

v_call: TRBV29-1
clone_size: -
j_call: TRBJ2-1
d_call: TRBD1
cdr3_nt: TGCAGCGGGGAACAGGGGGCTAATAATGAGCAGTTCTTC
cdr3_aa: CSGEQGANNEQFF

v_call: TRBV30
clone_size: once
j_call: TRBJ2-7
d_call: TRBD2
cdr3_nt: TGTGCCTGGAGCCCGCACCGGGGGGTTCTCTACCAGCAGTACTTC
cdr3_aa: CAWSPHRGVLYQQYF

v_call: TRBV28
clone_size: -
j_call: TRBJ1-2
d_call: -
cdr3_nt: TGTGCCAGCAGTTTAGGGGGCGCGGTAAATGGCTACACCTTC
cdr3_aa: CASSLGGAVNGYTF

v_call: TRBV7-2
clone_size: -
j_call: TRBJ2-3
d_call: -
cdr3_nt: TGTGCCAGCAGGGAGATTAGCACAGATACGCAGTATTTT
cdr3_aa: CASREISTDTQYF

v_call: TRBV10-1
clone_size: -
j_call: TRBJ2-3
d_call: TRBD1
cdr3_nt: TGCGCCAGCAGTACCGACTCGACAGGGGGCTTGGGAGATACGCAGTATTTT
cdr3_aa: CASSTDSTGGLGDTQYF

v_call: TRBV7-2
clone_size: -
j_call: TRBJ2-1
d_call: TRBD2
cdr3_nt: TGTGCCAGCAGCCTGCTAGCGGGTGCCTACAATGAGCAGTTCTTC
cdr3_aa: CASSLLAGAYNEQFF

v_call: TRBV9
clone_size: -
j_call: TRBJ2-7
d_call: -
cdr3_nt: TGTGCCAGCGCAGGGGCAGAGGGACCCTACGAGCAGTACTTC
cdr3_aa: CASAGAEGPYEQYF

v_call: TRBV7-2
clone_size: -
j_call: TRBJ2-1
d_call: -
cdr3_nt: TGTGCCAGCAGCTTAGTTTGGGAGGGGGATGAGCAGTTCTTC
cdr3_aa: CASSLVWEGDEQFF

v_call: TRBV7-9
clone_size: -
j_call: TRBJ2-7
d_call: TRBD2
cdr3_nt: TGTTCCAGCAGCTCGACTAGCTTCGCGACCTACGAGCAGTACTTC
cdr3_aa: CSSSSTSFATYEQYF

v_call: TRBV28
clone_size: -
j_call: TRBJ2-5
d_call: TRBD2
cdr3_nt: TGTGCCAGCAGTTCGGGACTAGCGGGAGCTCGGGAGCAGTACTTC
cdr3_aa: CASSSGLAGAREQYF